This T cell receptor (beta chain) was identified during a study of T and B cells in COVID-19 patients. BIOMED2 TRB-A/B primer pools were used in multiplex TRB PCR. Via MiXCR, TCRdb re-called the multiplex PCR reads, giving one row per CDR3 protein. The sample has about 22,000 distinct CDR3 sequences, about 32% seen once. CDR3 size: 13 residues. V was cut by 7 bases and J by 2 bases, with 12 bases left in between. TRB was amplified from approximately 250-480 ng of blood genomic DNA. This clonotype occurred many times. The chain combines TRBV12-3 or TRBV12-4 with TRBJ2-7; D is ambiguous. Sequenced: blood. This TCR was sampled from a human donor who had recovered from COVID-19. CDR3 sequence: CASTPDGTYEQYF. Here the CDR3 DNA reads TGTGCCAGCACCCCGGACGGTACCTACGAGCAGTACTTC.